Listed here are 2 T cell receptor beta chains from one sample, sequenced in a study of early T cells in non-severe SARS-CoV-2 infection. TCRdb fed the 5' RACE reads into MiXCR, producing one record per CDR3 protein. The table includes 68,000 or so distinct CDR3 sequences, approximately 10% detected once. Sequencing input: whole blood. Receptors were obtained from an adult who was a healthcare worker with PCR-confirmed SARS-CoV-2 infection or an uninfected control (not recorded which).

The chain recombines TRBV3-1 with TRBJ2-7; D could derive from TRBD1 or TRBD2 (5 bases each). The V end was cut by 0 bases, the J end by 10 bases, with 16 bases between. The germline CDR1 and CDR2 sequences are LGHDT and YNNKEL (reference sequence). The CDR3 is made up of 14 amino acids. The CDR3 nucleotides read TGTGCCAGCAGCCAAGACAGGTTGAGGGGTCAACAGTACTTC. Its translation: CASSQDRLRGQQYF.

This clonotype has ten or more counts. The chain joins TRBV2 to TRBJ2-3; TRBD1 agrees at 11 bases. The CDR3 extends over 15 amino acids. The germline V gene encodes CDR1 SNHLY and CDR2 FYNNEI. V lost 1 base to trimming and J lost 5 bases; unmatched junction nucleotides: 2. CDR3 protein: CASSEGTGGLDTQYF. In DNA, the CDR3 is TGTGCCAGCAGTGAAGGGACAGGGGGCTTAGATACGCAGTATTTT.